This T cell receptor (beta chain) stems from a study of blood T cell repertoires in COVID-19. The wider study: COVID-19 samples, acute and convalescent, were from the United States, Italy and Spain. Nucleic acid was either cDNA or gDNA, and it came from T cells, B-cell-depleted T cells, or PBMCs.

Germline V gene lookup returns CDR1 SGDLS and CDR2 YYNGEE. The CDR3 length is 18 residues. V was pared by 3 bases and J by 0 bases, with 8 bases of the junction left unmatched. In the original processing: Amplified reference gene primers provided the basis for estimating nucleated cell counts. Profiled with immunoSEQ multiplex PCR; TCRdb holds only in-frame clones, not every one. That table supplies the V and J calls and clone size; D and trimming were determined from the DNA. Among some 260,000 clones listed, around 85% were seen once. The V gene is TRBV9, the J gene TRBJ1-6; TRBD1 aligns across 8 bases. The clonotype was recovered from a woman in her thirties or forties with active or convalescent COVID-19. The source material was peripheral blood. The CDR3 region has the DNA TGTGCCAGCAGCGCTGAGGACAGGGCCTACTCCTATAATTCACCCCTCCACTTT. The encoded protein is CASSAEDRAYSYNSPLHF.